This T cell receptor (beta chain) comes out of a study of beta chain features in type 1 diabetes. This clone was observed a few times. Reverse transcription of all isolated RNA meant that expressed TCRB transcripts were sequenced. TCRdb's copy holds only in-frame clones and misses some; the assay was immunoSEQ multiplex PCR. The sample lists approximately 250,000 clones, over 7.5% seen once, with 0.034% in the top ten. This TCR came from a woman under 30 in good health. The specimen sequenced was naive CD4+ T cells from blood.

The CDR3, as DNA: TGCGCCAGCAGCCCACATGGGGGGGGCTCTGACTATGGCTACACCTTC. Residues: CASSPHGGGSDYGYTF. This rearrangement joins TRBV4-1 to TRBJ1-2; tentatively, D is TRBD1 (6 bases). The CDR3 has 16 residues. Germline loops: CDR1 MGHRA, CDR2 YSYEKL. V lost 4 bases and J lost 3, with 18 bases in between.